The 2 T cell receptor beta chains listed next were all sequenced from one sample in a study of blood T cell repertoires in COVID-19 (dated by TCRdb to 2018 to 2021). The library was obtained by the immunoSEQ multiplex PCR assay. Entries here come from immuneACCESS through TCRdb and include only in-frame sequences with V and J called. Some clones fail to appear in such tables; in the studies checked, an unresolved V gene covers under half of the shortfall, and the cause of the remainder is unknown. The sample yields a few hundred thousand clones; more than 90% were counted once. Clones ranked in the top ten supply roughly 18% of the sample. Sequencing was carried out using PBMCs or T cells enriched from blood (not recorded which). These receptors originate from a woman between 25 and 40 years old who had recovered from COVID-19.

CDR3 DNA sequence: TGTGCCAGCAGCCAGGCGCGGGGCCCGGGACAGGGAGACGAGACCCAGTACTTC. Translated: CASSQARGPGQGDETQYF. The chain joins TRBV4-2 to TRBJ2-5; TRBD1 matches 9 bases. The CDR3 spans 18 residues. Germline CDR1 is LGHNA and CDR2 is YNFKEQ. Trimming at V came to 3 bases and at J to 5 bases, leaving 16 bases not matched to a gene.

The chain combines TRBV11-1 with TRBJ2-7, with D tentatively TRBD2 (6 bases). Germline CDR1 reads SGHAT; CDR2 reads FQDESV (reference sequence). CDR3 length equals 15 residues. The V and J ends lost 5 bases and 0 bases respectively, with 14 bases between them. The CDR3 region is CASSLWSGSSYEQYF. In DNA form, the CDR3 reads TGTGCCAGCAGCCTGTGGAGCGGGTCCTCCTACGAGCAGTACTTC.